Each of the 14 T cell receptor beta chains below was sequenced from the same sample in a study of T cell responses to AZD1222 COVID-19 vaccine. TCRdb keeps only in-frame clones here, not all; method: immunoSEQ multiplex PCR. Here the sample spans some 150,000 clones, 75% to 90% being singletons. Sequenced here: peripheral blood, sampled on day 0 of AZD1222 vaccination. Receptor source: an adult in good health.

CDR3 residues: CASSLAQIIPYEQYF. CDR3 sequence (DNA): TGTGCCAGCAGCTTAGCCCAGATAATACCCTACGAGCAGTACTTC. V and J are TRBV11-2 and TRBJ2-7, with D unresolved. Germline CDR1 reads SGHAT; CDR2 reads FQNNGV. There are 15 residues in the CDR3. Trimming stripped 1 base from V and 2 bases from J, with 12 bases between.

V gene TRBV18 combines with J gene TRBJ1-4, with no clear D. V gave up 2 bases and J gave up 8 bases, with 9 bases separating them. CDR1 KGHSH and CDR2 LQKENI come from the germline V gene. The CDR3 runs 13 residues. For the CDR3, the DNA is TGTGCCAGCTCACCAAGTAATTGGGAAAAACTGTTTTTT. It translates to CASSPSNWEKLFF.

The rearrangement links TRBV5-6 to TRBJ2-7, with a possible D match to TRBD1 (6 bases). Trimming pared 3 bases from V and 5 bases from J, leaving 12 bases between. The V gene's germline CDR1 is SGHDT and CDR2 YYEEEE. CDR3 length equals 13 residues. DNA for the CDR3: TGTGCCAGCAGCTCCCGGACAGTTAACGAGCAGTACTTC. Residues: CASSSRTVNEQYF.

This clone appeared once. The rearrangement links TRBV23-1 to TRBJ2-7, with D possibly being TRBD1 (5 bases). TRBV23-1 is an ORF for which the function is uncertain. This CDR3 region has 14 residues. V dropped 7 bases and J dropped 2 bases, with 15 bases sitting between them. The CDR3 reads CASNRQCKTYEQYF. Here the CDR3 DNA reads TGCGCCAGCAACAGACAGTGTAAAACCTACGAGCAGTACTTC.

The genes are TRBV7-8 and TRBJ1-1, with a weak D call TRBD1 (5 bases). This CDR3 contains 15 residues. V gave up 4 bases and J gave up 10 bases, with 22 bases separating them. Germline lookup yields CDR1 SGHVS and CDR2 FQNEAQ. As DNA, the CDR3 is TGTGCCAGCAGCTCGCGTCGAGGACACATGGAGGGAGCTTTCTTT. Protein: CASSSRRGHMEGAFF.

The chain combines TRBV24-1 with TRBJ2-2, with a possible D match to TRBD2 (5 bases). This CDR3 is 15 amino acids long. V was trimmed by 5 bases and J by 0 bases, leaving 9 bases between them. Germline V gives CDR1 KGHDR, CDR2 SFDVKD. The CDR3 DNA is TGTGCCACCAGTGGGACTCAACCGAACACCGGGGAGCTGTTTTTT. Translating it yields CATSGTQPNTGELFF.

The V call is TRBV10-3, the J call TRBJ2-6, with TRBD1 as a possible D gene (5 bases). Germline V gene data show CDR1 as ENHRY and CDR2 as SYGVKD. The CDR3 runs 15 residues. Between the trimmed V and J ends, which lost 7 bases and 0 bases, there was a span of 10 bases. The CDR3 here is CAINGQGSGANVLTF. In DNA form, the CDR3 reads TGTGCCATCAATGGTCAGGGCTCTGGGGCCAACGTCCTGACTTTC.

This chain joins TRBV6-6 and TRBJ2-3; TRBD1 aligns across 10 bases. Trimming cost V 5 bases and J 4 bases; bases outside gene matches: 12. In germline, CDR1 is MNHNY, CDR2 SVGAGI (reference sequence). The CDR3 is 17 amino acids. CDR3 DNA sequence: TGTGCCAGCAGTCCGATCGACAGGGGGCGTCTTGCAGATACGCAGTATTTT. Its protein is CASSPIDRGRLADTQYF.

The chain joins TRBV6-1 to TRBJ1-6; D is uncertain. Deletions cut 1 base from V and 15 bases from J, with 13 bases between. CDR1 is MNHNS and CDR2 is SASEGT in the germline V gene. CDR3 length: 13 amino acids. CDR3 amino acids: CASSEDAETGLHF. In DNA form, the CDR3 reads TGTGCCAGCAGTGAAGACGCCGAGACGGGCCTCCACTTT.

V and J are TRBV11-2 and TRBJ2-1; D remains ambiguous. The CDR3 is 16 amino acids. The germline V and J ends were trimmed by 1 base and 5 bases, with 15 bases remaining between them. CDR1 is SGHAT, CDR2 FQNNGV, per germline. The CDR3: CASSLGFLPRDNEQFF. CDR3 coding DNA: TGTGCCAGCAGCTTAGGTTTTCTCCCCCGGGACAATGAGCAGTTCTTC.

The rearrangement links TRBV7-8 to TRBJ2-5, with D perhaps assigned TRBD1 or TRBD2 (5 bases each). The CDR3 loop spans 13 amino acids. CDR1 SGHVS and CDR2 FQNEAQ come from the germline V gene. Trimming pared 4 bases from V and 1 base from J, leaving 7 bases between. CDR3 nucleotides: TGTGCCAGCAGCTGGGGGTTCCAAGAGACCCAGTACTTC. This translates into CASSWGFQETQYF.

The rearrangement joins TRBV3-1 (or the pseudogene TRBV3-2) to TRBJ2-5; the D gene is possibly TRBD2 (7 bases). Germline CDR1 and CDR2: LGHDT and YNNKEL (reference sequence). The CDR3 runs 16 residues. V lost 0 bases and J lost 0, with 11 bases in between. In DNA form, the CDR3 reads TGTGCCAGCAGCCAAGAGGGGGGGGCGAACCAAGAGACCCAGTACTTC. This sequence encodes CASSQEGGANQETQYF.

This clone was seen only once. This chain joins TRBV29-1 and TRBJ2-7, with D maybe TRBD2 (5 bases). V was shortened by 0 bases and J by 2 bases, with 11 bases between the two germline ends. This CDR3 contains 14 residues. Germline V gene data show CDR1 as SQVTM and CDR2 as ANQGSEA. The CDR3 bases are TGCAGCGTTGAAGATCAACTAGTCCCCTACGAGCAGTACTTC. It translates to CSVEDQLVPYEQYF.

The V gene is TRBV19, the J gene TRBJ1-4; 9 bases fit TRBD1. The CDR3 has 15 residues. Germline CDR1 LNHDA, CDR2 SQIVND (reference sequence). The J segment lost 5 bases and the V segment lost 5 bases, leaving 6 bases of the junction unmatched. Here the CDR3 DNA reads TGTGCCAGTAGTCCATGGACAGGGGAGAATGAAAAACTGTTTTTT. Translated, it gives CASSPWTGENEKLFF.